The T cell receptor (beta chain) under discussion was sequenced for a study of T-cell reconstitution after alpha-beta-depleted transplantation in children. Findings of the study overall: Once a year had passed after transplant, T-cell counts and diversity came mostly from newly produced T cells.

TCRbeta library construction was performed incorporating unique molecular identifiers. TCRdb reanalysed the PCR reads using MiXCR and keeps one entry per CDR3 protein. The table lists some 300,000 distinct CDR3 sequences, 10% of them singletons. In this sample, this clonotype turned up many times. Its target is not known. The CDR3 runs 15 residues. V was shortened by 6 bases and J by 8 bases, with 22 bases between the two germline ends. Germline V gives CDR1 SNHLY, CDR2 FYNNEI. This TCR was recovered from a boy under three years old with acute myeloid leukemia, due to receive a stem cell transplant. The sequenced sample was PBMCs, obtained before TCRalphabeta/CD19-depleted stem cell transplant. V is TRBV2 and J is TRBJ2-5; D uncertain. This CDR3 reads CASRGWRSAPETQYF. For the CDR3, the DNA is TGTGCCAGCAGGGGCTGGCGGAGCGCCCCGGAAACCCAGTACTTC.